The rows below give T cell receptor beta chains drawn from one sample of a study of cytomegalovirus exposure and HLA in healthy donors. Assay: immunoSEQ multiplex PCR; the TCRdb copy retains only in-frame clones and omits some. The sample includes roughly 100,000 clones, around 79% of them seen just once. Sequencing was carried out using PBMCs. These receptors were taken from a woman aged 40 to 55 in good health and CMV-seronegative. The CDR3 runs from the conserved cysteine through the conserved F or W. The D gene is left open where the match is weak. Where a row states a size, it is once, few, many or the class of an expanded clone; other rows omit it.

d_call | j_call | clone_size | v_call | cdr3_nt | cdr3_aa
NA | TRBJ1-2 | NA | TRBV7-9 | TGTGCCAGCAGCCCCCAAGCAGGAAACTATGGCTACACCTTC | CASSPQAGNYGYTF
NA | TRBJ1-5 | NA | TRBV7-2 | TGTGCCAGCAGCTCCCAAAATCAGCCCCAGCATTTT | CASSSQNQPQHF
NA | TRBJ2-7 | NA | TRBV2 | TGTGCCAGCATTGGATCCGGGAGATCTTACGAGCAGTACTTC | CASIGSGRSYEQYF
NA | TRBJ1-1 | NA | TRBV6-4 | TGTGCCAGCCGACAGGAGACGAACACTGAAGCTTTCTTT | CASRQETNTEAFF
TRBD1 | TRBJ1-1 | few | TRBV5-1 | TGCGCCAGCAGTTTCGGACAGGGAGAAGCTTTCTTT | CASSFGQGEAFF
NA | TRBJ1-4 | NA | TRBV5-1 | TGCGCCAGCAGCTTTGGGGGAGGAAATGAAAAACTGTTTTTT | CASSFGGGNEKLFF
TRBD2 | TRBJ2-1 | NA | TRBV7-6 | TGTGCCAGCAGCTTGATGCGGGGGGGGGCCTACAATGAGCAGTTCTTC | CASSLMRGGAYNEQFF
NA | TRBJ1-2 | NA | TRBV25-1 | TGTGCCAGCAGTTTGGCGGGGGAACCAAACTATGGCTACACCTTC | CASSLAGEPNYGYTF
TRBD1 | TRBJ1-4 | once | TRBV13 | TGTGCCAGCAGCTTACGACAGGGTTGGGAAAAACTGTTTTTT | CASSLRQGWEKLFF
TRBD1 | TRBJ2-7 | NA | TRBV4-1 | TGCGCCAGCAGCCTTATGCAGGGGGTTGGCTACGAGCAGTACTTC | CASSLMQGVGYEQYF
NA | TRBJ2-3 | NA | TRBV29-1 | TGCAGCCTCCGAATGGGGGCTGAAAATACGCAGTATTTT | CSLRMGAENTQYF
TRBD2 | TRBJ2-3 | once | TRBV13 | TGTGCCAGCAGCTTAGGCCGAACTAGCGGGCATATGAGCACAGATACGCAGTATTTT | CASSLGRTSGHMSTDTQYF
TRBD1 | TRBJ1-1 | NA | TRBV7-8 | TGTGCCAGCAGCTTAGTGGGACAGGGGAATCCTGAAGCTTTCTTT | CASSLVGQGNPEAFF
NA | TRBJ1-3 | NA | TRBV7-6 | TGTGCCAGCAGCCTGCAGGGAAACACCATATATTTT | CASSLQGNTIYF
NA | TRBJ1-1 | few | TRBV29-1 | TGCAGCGTTGACTGGGGGGAGGCTTTCTTT | CSVDWGEAFF
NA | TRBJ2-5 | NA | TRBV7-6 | TGTGCCAGCAGCTTCCGCGATGAGACCCAGTACTTC | CASSFRDETQYF
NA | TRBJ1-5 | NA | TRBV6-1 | TGTGCCAGCAGCCTTGACAGCCAGAATGGGCCCCAGCATTTT | CASSLDSQNGPQHF
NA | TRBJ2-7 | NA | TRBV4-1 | TGCGCCAGCAGCCAAGAAGGAACAGTCTACGAGCAGTACTTC | CASSQEGTVYEQYF
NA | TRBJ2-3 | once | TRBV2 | TGTGCCAGCAAGAGGACAGAATATAGCACAGATACGCAGTATTTT | CASKRTEYSTDTQYF
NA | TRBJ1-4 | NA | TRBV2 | TGTGCCAGCACAGGGGAGAGAGTTGAAAAACTGTTTTTT | CASTGERVEKLFF
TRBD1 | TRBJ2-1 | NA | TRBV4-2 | TGTGCCAGCAGCCAACCAGGGACAGGGGGGGGTTTTGCCGAATACAATGAGCAGTTCTTC | CASSQPGTGGGFAEYNEQFF
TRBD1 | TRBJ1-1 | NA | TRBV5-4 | TGTGCCAGCAGCCCCCTGGGACAGGGGGACACTGAAGCTTTCTTT | CASSPLGQGDTEAFF
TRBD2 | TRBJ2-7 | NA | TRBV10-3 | TGTGCCATCAGTGATGTTCCTAGCGGGGGGAACGAGCAGTACTTC | CAISDVPSGGNEQYF
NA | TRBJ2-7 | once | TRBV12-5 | TGTGCTAGTGGTTTGCCCCACCGCAGGGATAGCTCCTACGAGCAGTACTTC | CASGLPHRRDSSYEQYF
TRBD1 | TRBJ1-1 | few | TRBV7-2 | TGTGCCAGCAGCTTGCAGGGGGCGGAACTGAACACTGAAGCTTTCTTT | CASSLQGAELNTEAFF
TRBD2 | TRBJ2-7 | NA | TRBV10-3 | TGTGCCATCAGTGACTTTTCGCAGCGGGGATTAAGCTACGAGCAGTACTTC | CAISDFSQRGLSYEQYF
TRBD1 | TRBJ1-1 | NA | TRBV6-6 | TGTGCCAGCAGCCGTTGGGACAGCTATACGAACACTGAAGCTTTCTTT | CASSRWDSYTNTEAFF
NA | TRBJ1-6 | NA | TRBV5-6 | TGTGCCAGCAGCTTGAGGGTTGGGCAGGGTACCTCACCCCTCCACTTT | CASSLRVGQGTSPLHF
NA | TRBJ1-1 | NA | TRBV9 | TGTGCCAGCAGCATACGTTTAGGGGGGGACACTGAAGCTTTCTTT | CASSIRLGGDTEAFF
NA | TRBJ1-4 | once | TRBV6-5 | TGTGCCAGCAGTGTACAGGGTTTAAATGAAAAACTGTTTTTT | CASSVQGLNEKLFF
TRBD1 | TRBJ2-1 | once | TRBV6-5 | TGTGCCAGCAGCCGGCCGACAGGGTACAATGAGCAGTTCTTC | CASSRPTGYNEQFF
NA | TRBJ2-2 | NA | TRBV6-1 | TGTGCCAGCAGAACGTTTGCGAACCGGGAGCTGTTTTTT | CASRTFANRELFF
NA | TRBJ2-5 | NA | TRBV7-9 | TGTGCCAGCAGCCTTCTGCCGGTCAACCAAGAGACCCAGTACTTC | CASSLLPVNQETQYF
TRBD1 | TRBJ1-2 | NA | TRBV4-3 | TGCGCCAGCAGCCAAGATGGGACAGCTAACTATGGCTACACCTTC | CASSQDGTANYGYTF
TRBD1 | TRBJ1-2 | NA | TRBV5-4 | TGTGCCAGCAGCCCCACACGGGACAGGGGGCTTGGCTACACCTTC | CASSPTRDRGLGYTF
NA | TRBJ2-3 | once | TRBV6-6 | TGTGCCAGCAGTTACCCCCGGGGGAGTTTGTCAGATACGCAGTATTTT | CASSYPRGSLSDTQYF
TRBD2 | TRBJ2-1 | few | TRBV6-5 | TGTGCCAGCAGTTACGGACTAGCGTCTTACAATGAGCAGTTCTTC | CASSYGLASYNEQFF
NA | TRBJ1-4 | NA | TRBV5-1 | TGCGCCAGCAGCTTGGAAAGGGGGGGTAATGAAAAACTGTTTTTT | CASSLERGGNEKLFF
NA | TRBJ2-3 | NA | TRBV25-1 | TGTGCCAGCAGTGATCCCCGCCGGGGTCCAGATACGCAGTATTTT | CASSDPRRGPDTQYF
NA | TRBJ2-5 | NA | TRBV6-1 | TGTGCCAGCAGTGAAAACCCGAGGGAGACCCAGTACTTC | CASSENPRETQYF
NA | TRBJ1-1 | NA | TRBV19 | TGTGCCAGTAGTATGACAGGCGGGAACACTGAAGCTTTCTTT | CASSMTGGNTEAFF
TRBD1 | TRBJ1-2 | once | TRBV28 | TGTGCCAGCAGTCCCCCCCCGGGACAGGGAGACCACACCTTC | CASSPPPGQGDHTF
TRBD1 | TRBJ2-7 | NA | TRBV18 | TGTGCCAGCTCACGTCCCGGACAGGGTGCCTACGAGCAGTACTTC | CASSRPGQGAYEQYF
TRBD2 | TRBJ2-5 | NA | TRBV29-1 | TGCAGCGCTCGAGCACCAGCGGGGTTTAGGGAGACCCAGTACTTC | CSARAPAGFRETQYF
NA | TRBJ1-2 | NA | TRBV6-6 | TGTGCCAGCCTAAAAGGCGGACTGAACTATGGCTACACCTTC | CASLKGGLNYGYTF
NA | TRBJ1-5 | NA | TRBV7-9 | TGTGCCAGCAGCTTAGTATCTGGGCAGAGCAATCGGCCCCAGCATTTT | CASSLVSGQSNRPQHF
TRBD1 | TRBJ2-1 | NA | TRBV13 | TGTGCCAGCAGCTCGGGACAGGGGACTTGGAATGAGCAGTTCTTC | CASSSGQGTWNEQFF
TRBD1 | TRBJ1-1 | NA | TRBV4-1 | TGCGCCAGCAGATTGGGACAGGTAAACACTGAAGCTTTCTTT | CASRLGQVNTEAFF
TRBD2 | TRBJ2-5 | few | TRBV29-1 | TGCAGCGTTACCATAGCGGGGCAAGAGACCCAGTACTTC | CSVTIAGQETQYF
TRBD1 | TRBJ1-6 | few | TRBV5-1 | TGCGCCAGCAGCCCAGGGGACAGCTCCTATAATTCACCCCTCCACTTT | CASSPGDSSYNSPLHF